Shown below are 4 T cell receptor beta chains from a single sample sequenced in a study of shared clonotypes between healthy human individuals. Profiled with immunoSEQ multiplex PCR; TCRdb holds only in-frame clones, not every one. The table has about 600,000 clones, just over 75% seen once. Material for sequencing was PBMCs. The source is a woman aged 35 to 49 in good health. Some clones in this sample may be carry-over from other donors' samples.

CDR3 in DNA: TGTGGAGTCCAGGGGGCGAATCTACGTGGTGAAAAACTGTTTTTT. This codes for CGVQGANLRGEKLFF. This chain joins TRBV28 and TRBJ1-4; 8 bases match TRBD1. CDR3 size: 15 residues. The germline CDR1 and CDR2 sequences are MDHEN and SYDVKM. Combining the CDR3 with reference TRBV28 and TRBJ1-4 gives the whole variable domain DVKVTQSSRYLVKRTGEKVFLECVQDMDHENMFWYRQDPGLGLRLIYFSYDVKMKEKGDIPEGYSVSREKKERFSLILESASTNQTSMYLCGVQGANLRGEKLFFGSGTQLSVL.

Concerning this clone: Other nucleotide sequences in the sample specify the same CDR3. The chain has TRBV18 and TRBJ2-3; D unresolved. The CDR3 is made up of 13 amino acids. Germline-derived CDR1 and CDR2 are KGHSH and LQKENI. V lost 3 bases and J lost 0, with 4 bases in between. In DNA, the CDR3 is TGTGCCAGCTCACCCCAAAGCACAGATACGCAGTATTTT. Its translation is CASSPQSTDTQYF.

The genes are TRBV5-6 and TRBJ2-5; maybe TRBD1 (6 bases). The V and J ends lost 0 bases and 5 bases respectively, with 20 bases between them. The CDR3 runs 17 residues. CDR1 and CDR2 from the germline V gene are SGHDT and YYEEEE. CDR3 protein: CASSLARGEISWETQYF. CDR3 coding DNA: TGTGCCAGCAGCTTGGCCAGGGGCGAAATCTCGTGGGAGACCCAGTACTTC. Combining the CDR3 with reference TRBV5-6 and TRBJ2-5 gives the whole variable domain DAGVTQSPTHLIKTRGQQVTLRCSPKSGHDTVSWYQQALGQGPQFIFQYYEEEERQRGNFPDRFSGHQFPNYSSELNVNALLLGDSALYLCASSLARGEISWETQYFGPGTRLLVL.

As regards this clone: A read error may account for a junction end that differs from germline. Other DNA sequences of this sample code for an identical CDR3. This chain joins TRBV5-4 and TRBJ1-1; 7 nucleotides match TRBD1. Germline V lookup: CDR1 SGHNT, CDR2 YYREEE (reference sequence). The length of the CDR3 is 15 residues. CDR3 DNA sequence: TGTGCCAGCAGCTTGGCAGCCAGGGGGAACACTGAAGCTTTCTTC. It specifies CASSLAARGNTEAFF.